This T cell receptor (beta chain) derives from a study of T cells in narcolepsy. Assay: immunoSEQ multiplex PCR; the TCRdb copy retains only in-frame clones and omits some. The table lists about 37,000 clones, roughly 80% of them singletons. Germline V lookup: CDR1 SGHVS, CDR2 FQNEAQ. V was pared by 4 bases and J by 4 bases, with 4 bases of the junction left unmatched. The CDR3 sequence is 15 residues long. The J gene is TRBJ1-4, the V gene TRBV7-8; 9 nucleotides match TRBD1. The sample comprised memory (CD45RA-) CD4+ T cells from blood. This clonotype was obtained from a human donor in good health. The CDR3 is CASSSRTGDNEKLFF. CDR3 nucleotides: TGTGCCAGCAGCTCGCGGACAGGGGATAATGAAAAACTGTTTTTT.